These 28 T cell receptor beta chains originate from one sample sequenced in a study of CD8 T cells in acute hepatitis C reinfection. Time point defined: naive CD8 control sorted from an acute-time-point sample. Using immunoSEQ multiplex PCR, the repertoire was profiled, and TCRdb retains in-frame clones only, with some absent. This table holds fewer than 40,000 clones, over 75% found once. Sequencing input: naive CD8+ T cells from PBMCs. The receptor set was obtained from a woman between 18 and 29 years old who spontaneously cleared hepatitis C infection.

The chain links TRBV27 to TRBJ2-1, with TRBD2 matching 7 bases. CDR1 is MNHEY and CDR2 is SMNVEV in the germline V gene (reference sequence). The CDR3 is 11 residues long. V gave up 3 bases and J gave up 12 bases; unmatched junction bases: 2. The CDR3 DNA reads TGTGCCAGCAGTTTTGGGACTATGCAGTTCTTC. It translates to CASSFGTMQFF.

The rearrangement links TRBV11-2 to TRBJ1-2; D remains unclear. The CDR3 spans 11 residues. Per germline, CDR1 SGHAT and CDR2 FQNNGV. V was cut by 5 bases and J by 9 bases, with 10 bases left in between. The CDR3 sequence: CASSDLGSYTF. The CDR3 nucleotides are TGTGCCAGCAGCGACCTTGGGAGCTACACCTTC.

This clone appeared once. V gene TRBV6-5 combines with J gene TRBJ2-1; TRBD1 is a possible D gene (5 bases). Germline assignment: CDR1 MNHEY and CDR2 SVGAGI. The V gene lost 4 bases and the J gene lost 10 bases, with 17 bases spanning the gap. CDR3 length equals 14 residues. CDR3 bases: TGTGCCAGCAGTTCTCTAATGGGGCTTACCGAGCAGTTCTTC. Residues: CASSSLMGLTEQFF.

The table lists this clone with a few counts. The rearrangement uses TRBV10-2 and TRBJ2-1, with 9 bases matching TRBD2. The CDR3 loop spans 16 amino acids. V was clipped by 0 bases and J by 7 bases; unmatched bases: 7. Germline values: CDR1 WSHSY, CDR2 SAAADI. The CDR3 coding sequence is TGCGCCAGCAGTGAGTCAGAACTAGCGGGTGGGAATGAGCAGTTCTTC. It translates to CASSESELAGGNEQFF.

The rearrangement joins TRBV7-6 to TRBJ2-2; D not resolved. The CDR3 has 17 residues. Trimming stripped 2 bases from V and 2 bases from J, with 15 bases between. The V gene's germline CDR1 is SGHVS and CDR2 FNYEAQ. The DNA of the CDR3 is TGTGCCAGCAGCTTAAACGTGAGGTGGGAAAACACCGGGGAGCTGTTTTTT. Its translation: CASSLNVRWENTGELFF. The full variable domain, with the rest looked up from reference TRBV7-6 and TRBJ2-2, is GAGVSQSPRYKVTKRGQDVALRCDPISGHVSLYWYRQALGQGPEFLTYFNYEAQQDKSGLPNDRFSAERPEGSISTLTIQRTEQRDSAMYRCASSLNVRWENTGELFFGEGSRLTVL.

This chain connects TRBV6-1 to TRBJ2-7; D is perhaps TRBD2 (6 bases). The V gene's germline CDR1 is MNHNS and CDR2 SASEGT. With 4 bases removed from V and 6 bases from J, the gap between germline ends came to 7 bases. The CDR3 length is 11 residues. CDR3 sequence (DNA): TGTGCCAGCAGTGCCGGGGGCGAGCAGTACTTC. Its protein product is CASSAGGEQYF.

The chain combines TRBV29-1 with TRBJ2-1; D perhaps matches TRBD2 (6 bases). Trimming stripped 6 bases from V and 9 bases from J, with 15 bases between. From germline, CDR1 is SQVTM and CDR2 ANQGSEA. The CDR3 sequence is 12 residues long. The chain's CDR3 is CSVGTRLPEQFF. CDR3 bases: TGCAGCGTCGGGACTCGATTGCCTGAGCAGTTCTTC.

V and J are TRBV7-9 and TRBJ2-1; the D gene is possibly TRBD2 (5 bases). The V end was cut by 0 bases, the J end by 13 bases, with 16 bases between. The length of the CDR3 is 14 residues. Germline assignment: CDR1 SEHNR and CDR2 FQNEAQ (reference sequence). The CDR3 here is CASSLARVPTEQFF. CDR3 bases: TGTGCCAGCAGCTTAGCGCGGGTCCCCACGGAACAGTTCTTC.

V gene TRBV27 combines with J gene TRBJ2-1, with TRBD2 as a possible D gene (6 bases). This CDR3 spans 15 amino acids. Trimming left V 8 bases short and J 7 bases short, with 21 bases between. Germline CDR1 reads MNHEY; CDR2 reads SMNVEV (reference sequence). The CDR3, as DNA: TGTGCCAGCTCTATATTGGGGACTTTAACAAATGAGCAGTTCTTC. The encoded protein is CASSILGTLTNEQFF.

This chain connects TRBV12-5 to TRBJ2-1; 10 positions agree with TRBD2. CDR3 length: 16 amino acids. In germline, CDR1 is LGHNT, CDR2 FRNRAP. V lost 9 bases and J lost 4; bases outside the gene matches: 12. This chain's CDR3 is CASALGLAAIYNEQFF. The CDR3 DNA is TGTGCTAGCGCCTTAGGACTAGCGGCGATTTACAATGAGCAGTTCTTC. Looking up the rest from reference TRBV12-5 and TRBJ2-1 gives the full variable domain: DARVTQTPRHKVTEMGQEVTMRCQPILGHNTVFWYRQTMMQGLELLAYFRNRAPLDDSGMPKDRFSAEMPDATLATLKIQPSEPRDSAVYFCASALGLAAIYNEQFFGPGTRLTVL.

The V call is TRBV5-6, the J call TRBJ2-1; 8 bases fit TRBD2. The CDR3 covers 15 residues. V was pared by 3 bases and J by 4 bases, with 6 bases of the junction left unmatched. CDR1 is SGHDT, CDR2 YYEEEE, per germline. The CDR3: CASSYSGNRYNEQFF. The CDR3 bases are TGTGCCAGCAGCTATAGCGGGAATCGGTACAATGAGCAGTTCTTC.

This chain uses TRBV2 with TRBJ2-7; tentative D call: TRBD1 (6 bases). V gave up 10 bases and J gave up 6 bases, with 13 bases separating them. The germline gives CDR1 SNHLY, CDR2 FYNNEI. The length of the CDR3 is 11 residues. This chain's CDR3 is CATGDTLEQYF. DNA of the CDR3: TGTGCCACCGGGGACACTCTCGAGCAGTACTTC.

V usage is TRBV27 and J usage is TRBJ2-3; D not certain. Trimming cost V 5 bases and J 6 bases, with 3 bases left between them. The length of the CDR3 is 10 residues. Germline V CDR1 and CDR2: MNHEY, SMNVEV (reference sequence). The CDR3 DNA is TGTGCCAGCAGTGGGGATACGCAGTATTTT. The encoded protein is CASSGDTQYF.

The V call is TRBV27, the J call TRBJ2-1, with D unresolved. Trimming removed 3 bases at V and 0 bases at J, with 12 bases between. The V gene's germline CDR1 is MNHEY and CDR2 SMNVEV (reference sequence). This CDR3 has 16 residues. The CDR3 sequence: CASSFSATSSYNEQFF. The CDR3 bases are TGTGCCAGCAGTTTCTCCGCTACAAGCTCCTACAATGAGCAGTTCTTC.

Here the CDR3 DNA reads TGTGCCAGCAGCTTAGTTGCGGGCGGGAGTTTGTACAATGAGCAGTTCTTC. Its translation: CASSLVAGGSLYNEQFF. The genes are TRBV7-6 and TRBJ2-1; 7 positions agree with TRBD2. V lost 1 base to trimming and J lost 4 bases; unmatched junction nucleotides: 10. This CDR3 spans 17 amino acids. CDR1 and CDR2 from the germline V gene are SGHVS and FNYEAQ.

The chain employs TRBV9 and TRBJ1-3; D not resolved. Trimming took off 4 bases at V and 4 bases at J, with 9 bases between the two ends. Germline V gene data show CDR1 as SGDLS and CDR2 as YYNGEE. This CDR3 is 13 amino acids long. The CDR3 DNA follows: TGTGCCAGCAGCACCTGGCCGGGAAACACCATATATTTT. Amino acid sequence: CASSTWPGNTIYF.

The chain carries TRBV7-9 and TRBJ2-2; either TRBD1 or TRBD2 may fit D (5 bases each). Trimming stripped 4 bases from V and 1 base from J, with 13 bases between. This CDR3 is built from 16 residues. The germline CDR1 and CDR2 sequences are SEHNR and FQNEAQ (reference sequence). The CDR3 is CASSSGLAVNTGELFF. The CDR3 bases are TGTGCCAGCAGCTCGGGGCTAGCTGTGAACACCGGGGAGCTGTTTTTT.

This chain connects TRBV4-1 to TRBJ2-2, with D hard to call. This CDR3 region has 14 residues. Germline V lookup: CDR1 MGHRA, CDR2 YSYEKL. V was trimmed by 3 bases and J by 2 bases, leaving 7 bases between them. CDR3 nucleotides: TGCGCCAGCAGCCAGGGTCCTAACACCGGGGAGCTGTTTTTT. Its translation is CASSQGPNTGELFF.

The CDR3 is CASSNVVAGSYNEQFF. CDR3 DNA sequence: TGTGCCAGCTCAAACGTGGTAGCGGGTTCCTACAATGAGCAGTTCTTC. The chain uses TRBV19 and TRBJ2-1; 7 bases fit TRBD2. With V trimmed by 9 bases and J by 1 base, 12 bases remained unmatched. In germline, CDR1 is LNHDA, CDR2 SQIVND (reference sequence). The CDR3 length is 16 residues.

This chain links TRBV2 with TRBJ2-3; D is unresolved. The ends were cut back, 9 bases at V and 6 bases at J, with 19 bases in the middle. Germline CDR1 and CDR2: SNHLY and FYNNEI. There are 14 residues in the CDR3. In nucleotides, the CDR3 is TGTGCCAGACTCCGAAAGGGCCAGTCGGATACGCAGTATTTT. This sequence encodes CARLRKGQSDTQYF.

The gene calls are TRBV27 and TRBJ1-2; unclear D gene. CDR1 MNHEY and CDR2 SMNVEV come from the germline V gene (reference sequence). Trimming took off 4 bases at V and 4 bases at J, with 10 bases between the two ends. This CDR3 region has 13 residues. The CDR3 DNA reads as TGTGCCAGCAGTTCTGGGCCTCTCTATGGCTACACCTTC. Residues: CASSSGPLYGYTF.

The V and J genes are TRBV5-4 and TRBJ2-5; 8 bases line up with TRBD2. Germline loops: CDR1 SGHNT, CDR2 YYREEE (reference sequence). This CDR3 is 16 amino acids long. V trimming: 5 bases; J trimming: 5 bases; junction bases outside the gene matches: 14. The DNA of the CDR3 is TGTGCCAGCAGGCAAATTGACGGGAGGGCAGGGGAGACCCAGTACTTC. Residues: CASRQIDGRAGETQYF.

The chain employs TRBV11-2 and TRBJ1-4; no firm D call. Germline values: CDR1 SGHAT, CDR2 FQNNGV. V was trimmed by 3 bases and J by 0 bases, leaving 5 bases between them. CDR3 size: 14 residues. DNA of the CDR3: TGTGCCAGCAGCTTCCTGACAACTAATGAAAAACTGTTTTTT. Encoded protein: CASSFLTTNEKLFF. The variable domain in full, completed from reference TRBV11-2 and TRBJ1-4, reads EAGVAQSPRYKIIEKRQSVAFWCNPISGHATLYWYQQILGQGPKLLIQFQNNGVVDDSQLPKDRFSAERLKGVDSTLKIQPAKLEDSAVYLCASSFLTTNEKLFFGSGTQLSVL.

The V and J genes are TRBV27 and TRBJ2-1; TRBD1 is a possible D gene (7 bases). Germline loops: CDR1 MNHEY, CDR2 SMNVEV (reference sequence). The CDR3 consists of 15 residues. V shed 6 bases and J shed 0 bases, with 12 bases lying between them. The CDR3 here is CASSLRDSSYNEQFF. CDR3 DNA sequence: TGTGCCAGCAGCCTGCGGGACAGCTCCTACAATGAGCAGTTCTTC.

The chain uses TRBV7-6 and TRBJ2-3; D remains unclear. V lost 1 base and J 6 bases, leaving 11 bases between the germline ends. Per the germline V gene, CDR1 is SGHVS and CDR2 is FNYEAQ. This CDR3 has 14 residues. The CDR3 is CASSLGASGDTQYF. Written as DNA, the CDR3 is TGTGCCAGCAGCTTAGGAGCTTCTGGGGATACGCAGTATTTT.

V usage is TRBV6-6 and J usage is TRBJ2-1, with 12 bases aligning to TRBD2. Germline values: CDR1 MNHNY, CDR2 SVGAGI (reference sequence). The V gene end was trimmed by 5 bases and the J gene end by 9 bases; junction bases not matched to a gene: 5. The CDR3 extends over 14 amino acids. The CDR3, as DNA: TGTGCCAGCAGTCGACTAGCGGGAGTGGCTGAGCAGTTCTTC. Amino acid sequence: CASSRLAGVAEQFF.

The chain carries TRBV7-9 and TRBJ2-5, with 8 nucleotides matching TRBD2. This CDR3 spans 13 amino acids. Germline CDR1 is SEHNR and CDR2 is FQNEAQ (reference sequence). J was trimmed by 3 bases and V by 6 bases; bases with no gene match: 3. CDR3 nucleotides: TGTGCCAGCAGGCCGGGACTAGAAGAGACCCAGTACTTC. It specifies CASRPGLEETQYF.

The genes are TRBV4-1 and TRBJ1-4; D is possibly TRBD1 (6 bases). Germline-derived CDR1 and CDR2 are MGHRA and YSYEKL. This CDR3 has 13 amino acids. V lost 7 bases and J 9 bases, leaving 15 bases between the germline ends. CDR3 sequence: CASKGGGEKKLFF. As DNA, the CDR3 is TGCGCCAGCAAAGGCGGGGGCGAAAAAAAACTGTTTTTT.